This T cell receptor (beta chain) was captured in a study of T-cell memory formation after mild COVID-19 (dated by TCRdb to 2020 to 2022). About the investigation overall: TCR sequence clusters from the two donors were found to be largely donor specific. T-cell clones expanding and contracting after mild COVID-19 in a couple of donors were tracked by longitudinal TCRalpha and TCRbeta repertoire sequencing. The cohort comprised two young, previously healthy adult volunteers, one female and one male. The research as a whole found: The second-wave clones that peaked on day 37 were not confirmed to be SARS-CoV-2 specific. Clones contracting from day 15 to 85 had balanced CD4/CD8 phenotypes, while a second wave expanding from day 15 to 37 was biased towards CD4+. Contracting CD4+ clones turned up mainly in the CM and EM memory subsets, whereas EMRA was where CD8+ clones were enriched. The study included only a couple of mild cases, and larger cohorts that include severe cases with pre-infection samples were judged to be necessary. Some responding clones were detected in pre-infection memory, which suggested that pre-existing cross-reactive memory T cells had joined the SARS-CoV-2 response.

Ficoll-Paque density gradient centrifugation was used to isolate PBMCs. A word on this clonotype: Its antigen is unknown. No base-level quality is on record; no much larger clone is a single base apart.

Trimming at the junction amounts to 1 base on V and 0 bases on J, and the germline ends lie 9 bases apart. The cysteine opens and the phenylalanine closes a CDR3 of 15 amino acids. This entry keeps only the CDR3 DNA: 45 bases, framed from base 1. From a lookup of the germline V gene, CDR1 and CDR2 are MGHRA and YSYEKL. Instrument used: Illumina NovaSeq 6000. Using 5'RACE with constant-segment primers, TCRalpha and TCRbeta cDNA libraries were constructed, with sample barcodes and unique molecular identifiers added in the process. Trizol reagent was used to extract RNA from every sample. Libraries were amplified in two PCR steps, with a second sample barcode and Illumina TruSeq adapters added in the second step. Libraries were sequenced on an Illumina NovaSeq with 2 x 150 bp paired-end reads. Per the authors' processing: Reads were demultiplexed and collapsed into UMI-guided consensus sequences with migec v1.2.7. Using mixcr v2.1.11, UMI consensuses were aligned to TRA and TRB V and J templates and then assembled into clonotypes. A clonotype was counted as expanded or contracted only when both edgeR and NoisET called the clonotype significant, with the noise models trained on biological replicates. For edgeR calls, a false discovery rate-adjusted p below 0.01 and a log2 fold-change threshold of 1 were applied. As an exploratory analysis of dynamics, PCA with hierarchical clustering was applied to max-normalized trajectories of the 1000 most abundant clonotypes. The CD4 or CD8 phenotype of responding clones was assigned using the separately sequenced CD4+ and CD8+ repertoires. The public reads were quality trimmed at Q25 with fastp and then assembled into clones with MiXCR by TCRdb, keeping productive beta chains. All rows with the same CDR3 protein become a single entry with the most common DNA and genes. These V and J calls are TCRdb output, not the study's own analysis. The sample table contains some 200,000 distinct CDR3 sequences; only one count was recorded for 9% to 10% of them. The ten biggest clones cover roughly 4% of the sample.

This TCR came from a man aged 18 to 30 who had mild COVID-19 (a few samples of this study predate the infection). The sample titles of this study are shuffled in the database, so cell type and time point are left out; the donor was told from shared clones. This sequence uses TRBV4-1 and TRBJ1-2, with the D gene not confidently named. The specimen was PBMCs or a T cell subset sorted from them (not recorded which). The DNA sequence reads TGCGCCAGCAGCCAAGTGGGCTCAGCTAACTATGGCTACACCTTC. Its translation is CASSQVGSANYGYTF.